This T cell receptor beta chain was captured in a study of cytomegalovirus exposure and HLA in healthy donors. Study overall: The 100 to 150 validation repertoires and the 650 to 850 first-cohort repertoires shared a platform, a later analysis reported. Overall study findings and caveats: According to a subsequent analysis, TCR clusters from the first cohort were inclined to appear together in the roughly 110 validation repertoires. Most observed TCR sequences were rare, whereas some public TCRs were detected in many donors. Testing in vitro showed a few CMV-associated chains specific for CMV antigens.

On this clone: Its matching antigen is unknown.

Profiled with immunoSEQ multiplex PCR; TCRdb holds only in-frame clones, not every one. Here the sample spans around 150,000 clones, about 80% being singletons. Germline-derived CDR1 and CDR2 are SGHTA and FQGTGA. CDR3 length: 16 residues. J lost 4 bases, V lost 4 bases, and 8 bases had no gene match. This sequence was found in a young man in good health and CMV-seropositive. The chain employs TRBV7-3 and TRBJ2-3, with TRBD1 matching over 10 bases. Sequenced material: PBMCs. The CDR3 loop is CASSWTGTGAADTQYF. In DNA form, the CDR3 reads TGTGCCAGCAGCTGGACCGGGACAGGGGCGGCAGATACGCAGTATTTT.